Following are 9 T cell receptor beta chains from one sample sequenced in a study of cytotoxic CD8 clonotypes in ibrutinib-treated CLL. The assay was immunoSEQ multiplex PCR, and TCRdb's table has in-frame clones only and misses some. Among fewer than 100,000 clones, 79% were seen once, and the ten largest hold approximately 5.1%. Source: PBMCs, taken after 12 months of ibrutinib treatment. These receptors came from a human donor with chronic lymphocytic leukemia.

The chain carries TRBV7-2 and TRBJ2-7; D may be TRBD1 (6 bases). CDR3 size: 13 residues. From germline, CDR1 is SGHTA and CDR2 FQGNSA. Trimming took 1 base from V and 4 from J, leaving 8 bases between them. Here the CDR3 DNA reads TGTGCCAGCAGCTTAGGAGGGGGATACGAGCAGTACTTC. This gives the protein CASSLGGGYEQYF.

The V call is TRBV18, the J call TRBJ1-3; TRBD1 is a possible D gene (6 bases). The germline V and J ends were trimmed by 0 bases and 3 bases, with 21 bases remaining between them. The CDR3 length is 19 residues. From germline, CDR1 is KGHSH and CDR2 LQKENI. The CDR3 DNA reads TGTGCCAGCTCACCACCCAGCATGACAGGCCACCGGGGTGGAAACACCATATATTTT. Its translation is CASSPPSMTGHRGGNTIYF.

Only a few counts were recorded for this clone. CDR3 sequence (DNA): TGTGCCTGGAGCCCGGGGGGGCCCAGTGGGGTTGAGCAGTTCTTC. Its protein is CAWSPGGPSGVEQFF. This sequence joins TRBV30 and TRBJ2-1; 8 bases line up with TRBD2. The ends lost 3 bases at V and 9 bases at J; junction bases unmatched: 13. This CDR3 contains 15 residues. Germline V CDR1 and CDR2: GTSNPN, SVGIG (reference sequence).

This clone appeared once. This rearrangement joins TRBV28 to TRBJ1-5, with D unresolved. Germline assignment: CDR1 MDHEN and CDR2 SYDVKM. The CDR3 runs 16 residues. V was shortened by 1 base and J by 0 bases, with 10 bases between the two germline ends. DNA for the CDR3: TGTGCCAGCAGTTTATTTGGGCCTTATAGCAATCAGCCCCAGCATTTT. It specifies CASSLFGPYSNQPQHF.

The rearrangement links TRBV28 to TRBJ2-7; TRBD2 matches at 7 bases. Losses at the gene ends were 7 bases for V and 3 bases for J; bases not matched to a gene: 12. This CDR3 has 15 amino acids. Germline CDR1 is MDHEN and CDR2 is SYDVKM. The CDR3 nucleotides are TGTGCCAGCACCCCCAGCTCGGCGGGAGTCTACGAGCAGTACTTC. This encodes CASTPSSAGVYEQYF.

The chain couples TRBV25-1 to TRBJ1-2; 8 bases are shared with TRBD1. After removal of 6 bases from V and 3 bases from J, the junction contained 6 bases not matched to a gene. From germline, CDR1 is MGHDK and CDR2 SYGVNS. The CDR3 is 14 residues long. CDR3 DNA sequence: TGTGCCAGCAGGAGCCAGGGGGCAGACTATGGCTACACCTTC. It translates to CASRSQGADYGYTF.

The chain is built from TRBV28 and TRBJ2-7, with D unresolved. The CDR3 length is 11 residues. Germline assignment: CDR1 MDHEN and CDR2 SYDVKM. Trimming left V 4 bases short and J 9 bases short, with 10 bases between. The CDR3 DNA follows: TGTGCCAGCAGTTATAGTTTCGCGCAGTACTTC. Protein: CASSYSFAQYF.

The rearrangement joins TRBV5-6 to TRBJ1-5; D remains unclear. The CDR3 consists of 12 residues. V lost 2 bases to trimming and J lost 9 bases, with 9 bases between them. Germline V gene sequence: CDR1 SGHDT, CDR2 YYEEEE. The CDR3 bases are TGTGCCAGCAGCTTTGTAGGAGGGCCCCAGCATTTT. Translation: CASSFVGGPQHF.

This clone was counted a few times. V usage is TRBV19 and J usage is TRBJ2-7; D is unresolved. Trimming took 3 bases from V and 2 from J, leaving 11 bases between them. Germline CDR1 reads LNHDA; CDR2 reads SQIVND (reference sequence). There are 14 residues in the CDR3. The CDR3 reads CASSIWAGPYEQYF. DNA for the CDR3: TGTGCCAGTAGTATTTGGGCAGGACCCTACGAGCAGTACTTC.